This section outlines one T cell receptor (beta chain) sequence together with its context. Other nucleotide sequences in the sample specify the same CDR3. The data stem from a study of shared clonotypes between healthy human individuals. Whole-study context: Three plates each covered CD4 naive and memory; CD8 naive two, CD8 memory one.

The assay was immunoSEQ multiplex PCR, and TCRdb's table has in-frame clones only and misses some. The table lists about 1.9 million clones, around 95% of them singletons. Trimming pared 4 bases from V and 0 bases from J, leaving 7 bases between. Looked up from germline, CDR1 is MDHEN and CDR2 is SYDVKM. The CDR3 extends over 13 amino acids. Naivety among CD8 cells was defined by CD45RO negativity and positive CCR7 selection, thereby excluding terminally differentiated effector memory CD45RA+ cells. Sequenced: naive CD8+ T cells from PBMCs. The gene calls are TRBV28 and TRBJ2-7; D unresolved. The sequence was collected from a man between 18 and 29 years old in good health. Some clones in this sample may be carry-over from other donors' samples. In nucleotides, the CDR3 is TGTGCCAGCAGTTCGTGGACCTCCTACGAGCAGTACTTC. This translates into CASSSWTSYEQYF.